The T cell receptor (beta chain) under discussion was sequenced for a study of long-term antiretroviral therapy in people with HIV. Study results and caveats: Increased diversity was seen after ART, yet it remained lower than in transplant donor controls.

Comment on this clone: Its target is not known.

The authors ran the immunoSEQ assay, v3.0, at survey level. Profiling relied on immunoSEQ multiplex PCR, and the TCRdb table lists in-frame clones only, not all of them. In the table there are some 16,000 clones, around three quarters of which are singletons. The V and J ends lost 3 bases and 0 bases, in that order; junction bases with no gene match: 10. There are 19 residues in the CDR3. Germline lookup yields CDR1 MNHNS and CDR2 SASEGT. Sequencing was performed on unsorted PBMCs, taken 2.3 years after starting antiretroviral therapy. This TCR came from a woman between 40 and 50 years old with HIV. The chain joins TRBV6-1 to TRBJ2-1; the match to TRBD2 covers 11 bases. The CDR3 DNA is TGTGCCAGCAGTGACCCCATAGCGGGAGGGTATATCTCCTACAATGAGCAGTTCTTC. Translated, it gives CASSDPIAGGYISYNEQFF.